This T cell receptor (beta chain) was sequenced during a study of control samples from healthy donors and cancer patients. Some clones are missing from TCRdb's copy, which holds only in-frame ones; the method was immunoSEQ multiplex PCR. Among about 250,000 clones listed, around 80% were seen once. This CDR3 comprises 15 residues. The V and J ends lost 6 bases and 0 bases respectively, with 12 bases between them. Germline CDR1 and CDR2: SNHLY and FYNNEI. This chain joins TRBV2 and TRBJ1-3; D remains unclear. Sequencing was done on a sample of PBMCs. The receptor was derived from an older woman with lung cancer. The chain's CDR3 is CASSLTADSGNTIYF. CDR3 DNA sequence: TGTGCCAGCAGCCTAACAGCTGACTCTGGAAACACCATATATTTT.